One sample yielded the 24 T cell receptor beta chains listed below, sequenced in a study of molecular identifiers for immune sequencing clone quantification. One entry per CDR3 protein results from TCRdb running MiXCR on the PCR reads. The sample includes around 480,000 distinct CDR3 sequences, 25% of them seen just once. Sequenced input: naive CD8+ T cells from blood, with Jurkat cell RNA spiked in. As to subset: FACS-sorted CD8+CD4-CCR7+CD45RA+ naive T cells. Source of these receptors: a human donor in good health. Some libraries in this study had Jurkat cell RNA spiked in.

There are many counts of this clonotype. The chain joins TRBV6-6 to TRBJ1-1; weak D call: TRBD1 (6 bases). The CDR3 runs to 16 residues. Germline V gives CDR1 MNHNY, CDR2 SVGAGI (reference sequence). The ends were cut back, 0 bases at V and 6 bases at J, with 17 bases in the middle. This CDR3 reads CASSYSIQGDLAEAFF. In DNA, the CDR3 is TGTGCCAGCAGTTACTCGATACAGGGCGATTTGGCTGAAGCTTTCTTT.

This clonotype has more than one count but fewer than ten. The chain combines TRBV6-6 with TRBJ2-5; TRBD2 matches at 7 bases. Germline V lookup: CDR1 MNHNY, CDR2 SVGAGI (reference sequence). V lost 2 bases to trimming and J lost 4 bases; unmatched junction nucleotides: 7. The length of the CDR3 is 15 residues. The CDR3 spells CASSYEGLGRETQYF. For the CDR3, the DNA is TGTGCCAGCAGTTACGAAGGACTAGGGAGAGAGACCCAGTACTTC.

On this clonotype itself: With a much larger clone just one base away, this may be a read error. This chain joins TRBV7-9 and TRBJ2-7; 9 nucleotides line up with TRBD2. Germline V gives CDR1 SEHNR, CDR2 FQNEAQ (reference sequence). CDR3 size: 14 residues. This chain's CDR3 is CASTPSGAGGERYF. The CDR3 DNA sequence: TGTGCCAGCACCCCGTCTGGAGCGGGAGGCGAGCGGTACTTC.

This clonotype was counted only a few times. The CDR3 region has the DNA TGTGCCAGCAGTTTGCGGGGGGGCCGGTCCGGGGAGCTGTTTTTT. Residues: CASSLRGGRSGELFF. The chain recombines TRBV28 with TRBJ2-2; TRBD2 aligns across 9 bases. The CDR3 contains 15 residues. J gave up 6 bases and V 3 bases, and 5 bases lay outside the gene matches. CDR1 is MDHEN, CDR2 SYDVKM, per germline.

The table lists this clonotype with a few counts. Here the CDR3 reads CSVETGWSYEQYF. The CDR3, as DNA: TGCAGCGTTGAGACAGGGTGGTCCTACGAGCAGTACTTC. J is TRBJ2-7 and V is TRBV29-1; 7 positions agree with TRBD1. The CDR3 is 13 amino acids. Germline assignment: CDR1 SQVTM and CDR2 ANQGSEA. V shed 3 bases and J 1 base; nucleotides not matched to a gene: 3.

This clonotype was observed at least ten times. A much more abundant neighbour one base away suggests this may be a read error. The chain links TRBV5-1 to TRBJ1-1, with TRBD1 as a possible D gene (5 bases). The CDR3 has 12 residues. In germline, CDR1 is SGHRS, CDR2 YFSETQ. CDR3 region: CASRLGDTEAFF. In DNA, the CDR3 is TGCGCCAGCAGGTTGGGGGACACTGAAGCTTTCTTT.

This CDR3 reads CASSRTEGLYSNQPQHF. CDR3 coding DNA: TGTGCCAGCAGCCGGACGGAAGGTCTATATAGCAATCAGCCCCAGCATTTT. The V and J genes are TRBV6-2 or TRBV6-3 and TRBJ1-5, with D uncertain. Germline V gene sequence: CDR1 MNHEY, CDR2 SVGEGT. V lost 6 bases and J 0 bases, leaving 18 bases between the germline ends. This CDR3 is built from 17 residues.

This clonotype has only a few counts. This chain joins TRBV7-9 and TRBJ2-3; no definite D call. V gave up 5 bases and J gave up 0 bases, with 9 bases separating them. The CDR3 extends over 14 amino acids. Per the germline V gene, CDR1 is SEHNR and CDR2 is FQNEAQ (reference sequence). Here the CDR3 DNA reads TGTGCCAGCAGCCCAGACATGAGCACAGATACGCAGTATTTT. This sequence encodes CASSPDMSTDTQYF.

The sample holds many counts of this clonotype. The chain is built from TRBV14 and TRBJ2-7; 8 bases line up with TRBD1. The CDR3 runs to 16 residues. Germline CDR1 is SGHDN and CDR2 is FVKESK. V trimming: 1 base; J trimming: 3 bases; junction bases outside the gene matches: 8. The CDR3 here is CASSQVARTGYYEQYF. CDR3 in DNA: TGTGCCAGCAGCCAAGTAGCCCGGACAGGGTACTACGAGCAGTACTTC.

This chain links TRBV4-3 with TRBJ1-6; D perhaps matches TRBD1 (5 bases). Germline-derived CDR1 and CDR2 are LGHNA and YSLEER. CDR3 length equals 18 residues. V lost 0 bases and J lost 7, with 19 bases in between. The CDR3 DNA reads TGCGCCAGCAGCCAAGATTCGAGCCTCTTTGGGACCAATTCACCCCTCCACTTT. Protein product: CASSQDSSLFGTNSPLHF.

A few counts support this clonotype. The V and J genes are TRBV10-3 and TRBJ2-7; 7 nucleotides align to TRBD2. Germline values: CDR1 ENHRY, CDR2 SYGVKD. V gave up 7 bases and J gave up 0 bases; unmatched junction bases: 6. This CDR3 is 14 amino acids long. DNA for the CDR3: TGTGCCATCAAGGTGGCGGGGGACTCCTACGAGCAGTACTTC. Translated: CAIKVAGDSYEQYF.

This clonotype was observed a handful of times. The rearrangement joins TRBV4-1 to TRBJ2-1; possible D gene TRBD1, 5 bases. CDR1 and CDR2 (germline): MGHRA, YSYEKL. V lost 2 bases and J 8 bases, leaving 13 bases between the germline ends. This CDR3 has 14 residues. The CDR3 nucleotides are TGCGCCAGCAGCCAATTGGACATAAGTGATGAGCAGTTCTTC. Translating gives CASSQLDISDEQFF.

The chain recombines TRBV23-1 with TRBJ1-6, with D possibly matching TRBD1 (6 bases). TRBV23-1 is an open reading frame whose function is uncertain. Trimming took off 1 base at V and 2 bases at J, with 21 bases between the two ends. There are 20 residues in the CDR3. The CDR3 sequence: CASSQCIVRDTAPYNSPLHF. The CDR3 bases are TGCGCCAGCAGTCAATGCATCGTCCGGGACACGGCTCCCTATAATTCACCCCTCCACTTT.

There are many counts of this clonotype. DNA for the CDR3: TGTGCCAGCAGTCTCTCCCGGGACAGGGACACAGATACGCAGTATTTT. Encoded protein: CASSLSRDRDTDTQYF. The rearrangement uses TRBV6-2 or TRBV6-3 and TRBJ2-3, with 9 bases aligning to TRBD1. Germline V gene data show CDR1 as MNHEY and CDR2 as SVGEGT. The CDR3 covers 16 residues. J gave up 2 bases and V 5 bases, and 8 bases lay outside the gene matches.

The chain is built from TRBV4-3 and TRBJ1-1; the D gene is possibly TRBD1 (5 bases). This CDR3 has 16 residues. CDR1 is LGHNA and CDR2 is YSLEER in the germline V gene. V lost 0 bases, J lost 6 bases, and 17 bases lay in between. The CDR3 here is CASSQDRGSVGAEAFF. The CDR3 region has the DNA TGCGCCAGCAGCCAAGATAGGGGATCGGTAGGCGCTGAAGCTTTCTTT.

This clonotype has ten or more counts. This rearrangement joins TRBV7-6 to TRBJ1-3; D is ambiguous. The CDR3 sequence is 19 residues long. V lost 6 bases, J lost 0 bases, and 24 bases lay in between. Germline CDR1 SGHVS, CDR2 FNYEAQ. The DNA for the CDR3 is TGTGCCAGCAGTTCTCCGGCGGGTGACTCTTACATCTCTGGAAACACCATATATTTT. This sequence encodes CASSSPAGDSYISGNTIYF. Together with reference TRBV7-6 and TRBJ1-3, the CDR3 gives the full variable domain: GAGVSQSPRYKVTKRGQDVALRCDPISGHVSLYWYRQALGQGPEFLTYFNYEAQQDKSGLPNDRFSAERPEGSISTLTIQRTEQRDSAMYRCASSSPAGDSYISGNTIYFGEGSWLTVV.

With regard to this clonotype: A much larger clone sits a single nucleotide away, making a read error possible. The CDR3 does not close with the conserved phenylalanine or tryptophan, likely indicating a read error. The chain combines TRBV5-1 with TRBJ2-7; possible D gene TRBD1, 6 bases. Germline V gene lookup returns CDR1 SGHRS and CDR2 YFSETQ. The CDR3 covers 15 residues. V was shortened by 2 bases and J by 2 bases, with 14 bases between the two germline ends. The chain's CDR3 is CASSFQGMSAYEQYS. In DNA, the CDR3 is TGCGCCAGCAGCTTTCAGGGGATGAGTGCCTACGAGCAGTACTCC.

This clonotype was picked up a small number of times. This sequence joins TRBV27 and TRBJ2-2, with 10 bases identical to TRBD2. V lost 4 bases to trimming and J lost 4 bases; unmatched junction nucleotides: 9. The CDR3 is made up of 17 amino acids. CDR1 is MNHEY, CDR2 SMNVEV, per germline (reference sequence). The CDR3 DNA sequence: TGTGCCAGCAGTTCCCTCGTAGCGGGAGGTTCCACCGGGGAGCTGTTTTTT. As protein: CASSSLVAGGSTGELFF.

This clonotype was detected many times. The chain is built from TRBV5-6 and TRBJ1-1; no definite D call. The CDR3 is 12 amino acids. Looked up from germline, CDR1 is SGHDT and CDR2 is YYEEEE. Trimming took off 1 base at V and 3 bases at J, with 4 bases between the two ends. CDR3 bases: TGTGCCAGCAGCTTGACGGACACTGAAGCTTTCTTT. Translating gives CASSLTDTEAFF.

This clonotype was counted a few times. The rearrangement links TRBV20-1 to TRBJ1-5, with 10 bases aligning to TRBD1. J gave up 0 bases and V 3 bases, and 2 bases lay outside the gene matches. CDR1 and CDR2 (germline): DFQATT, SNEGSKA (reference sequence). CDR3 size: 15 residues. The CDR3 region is CSARDRGYSNQPQHF. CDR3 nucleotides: TGCAGTGCTAGGGACAGGGGGTATAGCAATCAGCCCCAGCATTTT.

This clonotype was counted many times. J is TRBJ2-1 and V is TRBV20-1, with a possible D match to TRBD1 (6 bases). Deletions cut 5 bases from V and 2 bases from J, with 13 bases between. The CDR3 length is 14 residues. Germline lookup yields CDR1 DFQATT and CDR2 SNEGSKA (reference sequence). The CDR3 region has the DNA TGCAGTGCTTTCAGGGGAAGTGCCTACAATGAGCAGTTCTTC. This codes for CSAFRGSAYNEQFF.

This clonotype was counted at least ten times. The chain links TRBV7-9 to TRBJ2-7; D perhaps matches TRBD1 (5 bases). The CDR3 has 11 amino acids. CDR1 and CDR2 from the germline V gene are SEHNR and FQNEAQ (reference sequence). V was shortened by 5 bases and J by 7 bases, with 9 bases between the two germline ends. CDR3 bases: TGTGCCAGCAGCACCGGACAAGAGCAGTACTTC. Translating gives CASSTGQEQYF.

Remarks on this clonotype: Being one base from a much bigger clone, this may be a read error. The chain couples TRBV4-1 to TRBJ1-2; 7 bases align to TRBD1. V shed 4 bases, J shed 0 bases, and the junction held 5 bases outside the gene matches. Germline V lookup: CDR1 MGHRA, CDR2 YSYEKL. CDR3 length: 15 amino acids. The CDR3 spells CASSRGQATNYGYTF. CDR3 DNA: TGCGCCAGCAGCCGAGGACAGGCCACTAACTATGGCTACACCTTC.

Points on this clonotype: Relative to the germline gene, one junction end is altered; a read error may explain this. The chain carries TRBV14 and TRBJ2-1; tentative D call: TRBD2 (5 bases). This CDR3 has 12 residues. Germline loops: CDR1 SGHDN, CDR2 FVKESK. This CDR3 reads CAGSQAAVEQFF. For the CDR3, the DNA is TGTGCCGGCAGCCAAGCAGCGGTTGAGCAGTTCTTC.